This passage covers 11 T cell receptor beta chains from one sample sequenced in a study of cytomegalovirus exposure and HLA in healthy donors. The study ran its PCR with 60 Vbeta and 13 Jbeta primers. Sequencing was performed with immunoSEQ multiplex PCR; in TCRdb, only in-frame clones are kept and a portion is missing. The sample lists about 240,000 clones, approximately 80% seen once, with under 8% in the top ten. The sequenced material came from PBMCs. The source is a woman in her fifties or sixties in good health and CMV-seropositive.

This sequence joins TRBV10-3 and TRBJ1-2; D is possibly TRBD1 (5 bases). The CDR3 has 10 residues. The germline CDR1 and CDR2 sequences are ENHRY and SYGVKD. V was shortened by 8 bases and J by 7 bases, with 8 bases between the two germline ends. CDR3 sequence reads: CAIGDSGYTF. CDR3 in DNA: TGTGCCATCGGGGACTCTGGCTACACCTTC.

The chain recombines TRBV29-1 with TRBJ2-3; possibly TRBD1 for D (5 bases). This CDR3 has 12 residues. CDR1 and CDR2 (germline): SQVTM, ANQGSEA. Between the trimmed V and J ends, which lost 7 bases and 4 bases, there was a span of 12 bases. The CDR3 sequence: CSGSQGPDTQYF. CDR3 in DNA: TGCAGCGGCAGTCAGGGCCCAGATACGCAGTATTTT.

The chain recombines TRBV4-2 with TRBJ2-5, with TRBD1 matching over 10 bases. The trim removed 1 base at V and 5 bases at J, leaving 4 bases unmatched. Germline loops: CDR1 LGHNA, CDR2 YNFKEQ. This CDR3 region has 15 residues. The CDR3 coding sequence is TGTGCCAGCAGCCAAGGGGGGACAGGGGATGAGACCCAGTACTTC. Its translation: CASSQGGTGDETQYF.

In regard to this clone: The same CDR3 can be traced to other DNA sequences in this sample. V gene TRBV5-1 combines with J gene TRBJ2-3; D not resolved. Trimming left V 0 bases short and J 2 bases short, with 7 bases between. Germline-derived CDR1 and CDR2 are SGHRS and YFSETQ. The CDR3 is 14 residues long. The DNA for the CDR3 is TGCGCCAGCAGCTTGGGGCAGTACACAGATACGCAGTATTTT. Protein product: CASSLGQYTDTQYF.

This clone has just one count. The chain carries TRBV5-4 and TRBJ2-6; TRBD1 matches at 7 bases. Germline loops: CDR1 SGHNT, CDR2 YYREEE (reference sequence). V was clipped by 9 bases and J by 1 base; unmatched bases: 19. CDR3 size: 19 residues. The CDR3 is CATPAQGHQGSSGANVLTF. The CDR3 DNA follows: TGTGCCACCCCAGCACAGGGGCACCAGGGATCATCTGGGGCCAACGTCCTGACTTTC.

This CDR3 reads CASSLYGSDTDTQYF. The CDR3 DNA reads TGTGCCAGCAGCTTATACGGGAGTGACACAGATACGCAGTATTTT. The chain recombines TRBV7-6 with TRBJ2-3, with a possible D match to TRBD2 (6 bases). The V gene's germline CDR1 is SGHVS and CDR2 FNYEAQ. The CDR3 spans 15 residues. V dropped 2 bases and J dropped 2 bases, with 11 bases sitting between them.

The genes are TRBV6-1 and TRBJ2-5; 10 nucleotides match TRBD2. With the DNA end fitting TRBJ2-7 better, the J assignment may be wrong. The CDR3 runs to 20 residues. Germline V CDR1 and CDR2: MNHNS, SASEGT. The CDR3 sequence: CASSDSLPAGGPSRVYEQYF. As DNA, the CDR3 is TGTGCCAGCAGTGATTCCCTCCCAGCGGGAGGGCCAAGTCGGGTGTACGAGCAGTACTTC.

As for this clone: Other DNA sequences in this specimen translate into the identical CDR3. The CDR3 bases are TGTGCCAGCTCACCAGGCAGCTACGAGCAGTACTTC. Protein: CASSPGSYEQYF. This chain uses TRBV18 with TRBJ2-7; D is ambiguous. This CDR3 contains 12 residues. The ends were cut back, 2 bases at V and 3 bases at J, with 5 bases in the middle. In germline, CDR1 is KGHSH, CDR2 LQKENI.

The chain has TRBV4-1 and TRBJ1-2; 8 nucleotides align to TRBD1. V gave up 0 bases and J gave up 5 bases; unmatched junction bases: 11. Germline V lookup: CDR1 MGHRA, CDR2 YSYEKL. This CDR3 spans 17 amino acids. CDR3 sequence: CASSQDLGGYRGYGYTF. CDR3 nucleotide sequence: TGCGCCAGCAGCCAAGATTTGGGAGGGTACAGGGGGTATGGCTACACCTTC.

The chain has TRBV5-1 and TRBJ2-1, with TRBD2 matching 11 bases. The V gene end was trimmed by 0 bases and the J gene end by 1 base; junction bases not matched to a gene: 3. There are 17 residues in the CDR3. CDR1 is SGHRS and CDR2 is YFSETQ in the germline V gene. CDR3 protein: CASSLALAGGSYNEQFF. DNA of the CDR3: TGCGCCAGCAGCTTGGCCTTAGCGGGAGGGTCCTACAATGAGCAGTTCTTC.

This clone was observed once. The chain couples TRBV2 to TRBJ2-3; possibly TRBD1 for D (6 bases). This CDR3 contains 13 residues. CDR1 SNHLY and CDR2 FYNNEI come from the germline V gene. V lost 5 bases and J lost 3, with 9 bases in between. DNA of the CDR3: TGTGCCAGCAGTCAGGGGTATACAGATACGCAGTATTTT. Translation gives CASSQGYTDTQYF.